This is a list of T cell receptor beta chains from one sample in a study of T cell responses to AZD1222 COVID-19 vaccine. The table came from immunoSEQ multiplex PCR; TCRdb's copy has only in-frame clones and leaves some out. The sample yields about 73,000 clones, approximately 92% seen once. This sample comprised peripheral blood, obtained 28 days after the second AZD1222 dose. Source of these receptors: an adult who received the AZD1222 COVID-19 vaccine. Each CDR3 is given without its conserved first and last residue.

CDR3 protein | J gene | V gene
ASSLRGANVLT | TRBJ2-6 | TRBV12-3/TRBV12-4
ASSESARTDTQY | TRBJ2-3 | TRBV5-1
ASSYGWVDTQY | TRBJ2-3 | TRBV9
SGPPQWARWN | TRBJ1-3 | TRBV29-1
ASSLTGDNSPLH | TRBJ1-6 | TRBV9
ASSELSIVYSNQPQH | TRBJ1-5 | TRBV2
ASSSRQGGTGELF | TRBJ2-2 | TRBV7-9
ASSTDRSSYNEQF | TRBJ2-1 | TRBV19
ASSFLGSEAF | TRBJ1-1 | TRBV12-3/TRBV12-4
ASSLTGLASKGNEQF | TRBJ2-1 | TRBV7-3
ASSLGQTSTDTQY | TRBJ2-3 | TRBV11-3
SDRDGRSYGYT | TRBJ1-2 | TRBV29-1
ASSLTGGHEKLF | TRBJ1-4 | TRBV5-1
ASRGPGSNSPLH | TRBJ1-6 | TRBV7-2
ASSLAWGGVLRAF | TRBJ1-1 | TRBV5-1
ASAAVDTQY | TRBJ2-3 | TRBV7-9
ASSLVGTAYEQY | TRBJ2-7 | TRBV28
SVGSEYGYT | TRBJ1-2 | TRBV29-1
ASSLGGEGSSSLS | TRBJ1-2 | TRBV13
ATSYRLAANTGELF | TRBJ2-2 | TRBV15
ASSSNGWGGRNNEQF | TRBJ2-1 | TRBV7-3
ASSLEGWRGRSNEQF | TRBJ2-1 | TRBV5-1
ASSPRTGDTYEQY | TRBJ2-7 | TRBV13
ASSFPGSQNEQF | TRBJ2-1 | TRBV7-9